The clone carrying this TCR beta chain was picked up many times. What it binds is unknown. This specimen includes other DNA sequences encoding the same CDR3. This entry is derived from a study of shared clonotypes between healthy human individuals. Germline CDR1 is MDHEN and CDR2 is SYDVKM. This CDR3 contains 13 residues. V gave up 5 bases and J gave up 1 base, with 9 bases separating them. The study ran the assay at deep level. As originally analysed: ImmunoSEQ output held junction-only sequences without quality scores, so filtering differed. Some clones are missing from TCRdb's copy, which holds only in-frame ones; the method was immunoSEQ multiplex PCR. Clone size and V and J calls were adopted from that table, with D and trimming inferred from the DNA. The repertoire consists of about 1.1 million clones, with approximately 80% occurring once and the leading ten covering 0.5% to 0.6%. Study-wide results and caveats: The sharing of around 5% of naive CD4 clonotypes was seen across a few donors. Owing to a small donor count, the genetic and exposure-history diversity represented was limited.

The V and J genes are TRBV28 and TRBJ2-7; D is unresolved. The origin of this receptor is a man between 18 and 35 years old in good health. Some clones in this sample may be carry-over from other donors' samples. The sequencing input was memory CD4+ T cells from PBMCs. Noted subset: CD45RA-negative fraction. The CDR3 spells CASSGTASYEQYF. The DNA for the CDR3 is TGTGCCAGCAGTGGAACAGCATCCTACGAGCAGTACTTC.